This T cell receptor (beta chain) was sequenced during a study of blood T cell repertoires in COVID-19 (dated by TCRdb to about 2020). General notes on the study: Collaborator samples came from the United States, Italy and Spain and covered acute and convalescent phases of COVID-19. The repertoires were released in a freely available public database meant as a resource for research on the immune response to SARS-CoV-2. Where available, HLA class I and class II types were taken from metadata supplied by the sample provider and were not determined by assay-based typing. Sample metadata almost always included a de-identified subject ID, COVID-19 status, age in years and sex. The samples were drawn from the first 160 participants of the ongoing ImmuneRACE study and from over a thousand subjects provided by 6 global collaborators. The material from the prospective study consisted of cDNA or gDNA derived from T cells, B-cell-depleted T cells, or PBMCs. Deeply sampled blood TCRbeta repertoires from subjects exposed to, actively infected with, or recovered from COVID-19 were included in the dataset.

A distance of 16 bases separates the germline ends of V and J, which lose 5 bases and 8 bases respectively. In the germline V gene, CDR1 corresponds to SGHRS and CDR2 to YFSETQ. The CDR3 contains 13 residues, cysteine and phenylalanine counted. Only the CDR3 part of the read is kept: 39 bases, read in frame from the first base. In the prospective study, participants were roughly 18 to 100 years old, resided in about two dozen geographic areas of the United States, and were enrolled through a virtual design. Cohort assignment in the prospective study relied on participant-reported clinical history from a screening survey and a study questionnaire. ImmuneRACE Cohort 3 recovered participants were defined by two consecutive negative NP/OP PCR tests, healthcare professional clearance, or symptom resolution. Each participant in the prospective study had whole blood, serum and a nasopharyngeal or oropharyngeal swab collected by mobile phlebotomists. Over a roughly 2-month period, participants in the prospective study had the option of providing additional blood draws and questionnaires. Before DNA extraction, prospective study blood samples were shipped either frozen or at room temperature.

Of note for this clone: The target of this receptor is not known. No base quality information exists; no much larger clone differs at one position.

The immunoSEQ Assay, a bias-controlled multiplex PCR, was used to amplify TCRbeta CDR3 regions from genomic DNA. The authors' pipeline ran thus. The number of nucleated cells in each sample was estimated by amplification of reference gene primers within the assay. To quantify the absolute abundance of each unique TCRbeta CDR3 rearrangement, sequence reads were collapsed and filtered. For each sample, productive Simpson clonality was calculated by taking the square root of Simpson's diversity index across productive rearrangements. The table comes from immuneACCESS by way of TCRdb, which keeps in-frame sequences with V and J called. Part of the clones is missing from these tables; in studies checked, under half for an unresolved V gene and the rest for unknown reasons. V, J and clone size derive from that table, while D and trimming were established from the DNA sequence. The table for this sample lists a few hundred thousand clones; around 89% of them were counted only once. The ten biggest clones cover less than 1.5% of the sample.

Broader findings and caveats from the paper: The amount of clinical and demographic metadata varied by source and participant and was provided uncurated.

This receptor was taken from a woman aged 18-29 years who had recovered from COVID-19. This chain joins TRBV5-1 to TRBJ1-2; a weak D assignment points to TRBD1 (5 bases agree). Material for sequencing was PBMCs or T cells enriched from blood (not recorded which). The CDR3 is CASSDLVQGGYTF. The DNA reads TGCGCCAGCAGTGATCTAGTTCAGGGAGGCTACACCTTC.